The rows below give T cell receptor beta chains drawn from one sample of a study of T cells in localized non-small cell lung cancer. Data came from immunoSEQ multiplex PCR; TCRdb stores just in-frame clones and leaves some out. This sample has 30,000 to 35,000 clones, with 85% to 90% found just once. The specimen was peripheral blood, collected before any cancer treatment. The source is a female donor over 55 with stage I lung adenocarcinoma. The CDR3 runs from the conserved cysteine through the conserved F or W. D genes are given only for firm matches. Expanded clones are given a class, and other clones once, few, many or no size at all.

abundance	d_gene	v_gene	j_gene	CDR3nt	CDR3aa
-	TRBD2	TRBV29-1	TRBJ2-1	TGCAGCGTCACGACGAGGGAATCCGGGACTAGCCACAATGAGCAGTTCTTC	CSVTTRESGTSHNEQFF
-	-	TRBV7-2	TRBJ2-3	TGTGCCAGCAGACCCGGGGGTGGGAGAGGCACAGATACGCAGTATTTT	CASRPGGGRGTDTQYF
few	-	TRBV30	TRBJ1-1	TGTGCCTGGAGTTGGGGGAACACGAACACTGAAGCTTTCTTT	CAWSWGNTNTEAFF
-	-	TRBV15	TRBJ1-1	TGTGCCACCAGCAGATTGGGACGGGGGGTTAGAAACACTGAAGCTTTCTTT	CATSRLGRGVRNTEAFF
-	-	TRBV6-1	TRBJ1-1	TGTGCCAGCAGAGTTTCTCACTGGGAGAACACTGAAGCTTTCTTT	CASRVSHWENTEAFF
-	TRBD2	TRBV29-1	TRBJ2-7	TGCAGCGTTGACGAGAGTACCGGGAGGTGGCGCGAGCAGTACTTC	CSVDESTGRWREQYF
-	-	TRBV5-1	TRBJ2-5	TGCGCCAGCAGCTTGGACAAGCAAACAGAGACCCAGTACTTC	CASSLDKQTETQYF
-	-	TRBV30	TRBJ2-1	TGTGCCTGGTCTACAAGCTACGACAATGAGCAGTTCTTC	CAWSTSYDNEQFF
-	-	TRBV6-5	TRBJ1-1	TGTGCCAGCAGCCGGGCCTCCGGCACTGAAGCTTTCTTT	CASSRASGTEAFF
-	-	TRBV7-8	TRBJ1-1	TGTGCCAGCAGCTTATCAGAGAGCACTGAAGCTTTCTTT	CASSLSESTEAFF
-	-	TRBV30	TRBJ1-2	TGTGCCTGGAGTTCGACTTGGACCTATGGCTACACCTTC	CAWSSTWTYGYTF
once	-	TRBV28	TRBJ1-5	TGTGCCAGCAGTTTATCGCCCTACTTTAGCAATCAGCCCCAGCATTTT	CASSLSPYFSNQPQHF
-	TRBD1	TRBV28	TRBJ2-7	TGTGCCAGCAGTTTCCAGGGGACAGCCCAGTACTTC	CASSFQGTAQYF